The rows below give T cell receptor beta chains drawn from one sample of a study of technical replicates of blood from a handful of donors. Using immunoSEQ multiplex PCR, the repertoire was profiled, and TCRdb retains in-frame clones only, with some absent. The profile shows 60,000 to 90,000 clones, about 95% of them singletons. Sequenced sample: T cells isolated from PBMCs. The receptors come from a human donor in good health. CDR3s include the opening cysteine and the closing phenylalanine or tryptophan. Each record gives: clone size, V gene, J gene, D gene, CDR3 DNA, CDR3 protein. D genes are given only for firm matches. Not all rows give a size; the values are once, few, many and, for expanded clones, a class.

clone_size: -; v_call: TRBV6-4; j_call: TRBJ2-1; d_call: TRBD1; cdr3_nt: TGTGCCAGCAGTGCGAGCGGACAGGAGTATGAGCAGTTCTTC; cdr3_aa: CASSASGQEYEQFF
clone_size: few; v_call: TRBV15; j_call: TRBJ2-7; d_call: -; cdr3_nt: TGTGCCACCAGCTCCTATACCTACGAGCAGTACTTC; cdr3_aa: CATSSYTYEQYF
clone_size: -; v_call: TRBV6-1; j_call: TRBJ2-1; d_call: -; cdr3_nt: TGTGCCAGCAGAAGGACAGACAATGAGCAGTTCTTC; cdr3_aa: CASRRTDNEQFF
clone_size: -; v_call: TRBV18; j_call: TRBJ1-3; d_call: -; cdr3_nt: TGTGCCAGCTCACAAGACAGGCTCTTCTCTGGAAACACCATATATTTT; cdr3_aa: CASSQDRLFSGNTIYF
clone_size: -; v_call: TRBV6-1; j_call: TRBJ2-3; d_call: -; cdr3_nt: TGTGCCAGCAGTGGTTTAGGAGGGATCACAGATACGCAGTATTTT; cdr3_aa: CASSGLGGITDTQYF
clone_size: -; v_call: TRBV30; j_call: TRBJ1-5; d_call: TRBD1; cdr3_nt: TGTGCCTGGGACAGGGGGCTTGGTCAGCCCCAGCATTTT; cdr3_aa: CAWDRGLGQPQHF
clone_size: -; v_call: TRBV5-1; j_call: TRBJ2-1; d_call: TRBD2; cdr3_nt: TGCGCCAGCAGCTTGGCCAAGGTAGCGGGAGTCAATGAGCAGTTCTTC; cdr3_aa: CASSLAKVAGVNEQFF
clone_size: -; v_call: TRBV6-1; j_call: TRBJ1-2; d_call: TRBD1; cdr3_nt: TGTGCCAGCAGTGTGACCGGGACAGGGTTGACGAGTGCTGGCTACACCTTC; cdr3_aa: CASSVTGTGLTSAGYTF
clone_size: few; v_call: TRBV11-3; j_call: TRBJ1-1; d_call: -; cdr3_nt: TGTGCCAGCAGCTTTTTCGGGGACACTGAAGCTTTCTTT; cdr3_aa: CASSFFGDTEAFF
clone_size: -; v_call: TRBV19; j_call: TRBJ1-2; d_call: -; cdr3_nt: TGTGCCAGTATTCAAGGAGAGACAGGCGACTATGGCTACACCTTC; cdr3_aa: CASIQGETGDYGYTF
clone_size: once; v_call: TRBV5-8; j_call: TRBJ2-3; d_call: TRBD2; cdr3_nt: TGTGCCAGCAGCTTGGCTGGGACTAGCGGGGGCCTTAGCACAGATACGCAGTATTTT; cdr3_aa: CASSLAGTSGGLSTDTQYF
clone_size: -; v_call: TRBV4-2; j_call: TRBJ1-5; d_call: -; cdr3_nt: TGTGCCAGCAGCCAAGATTTTACCCCTAGCCAGCCCCAGCATTTT; cdr3_aa: CASSQDFTPSQPQHF
clone_size: -; v_call: TRBV7-8; j_call: TRBJ1-1; d_call: -; cdr3_nt: TGTGCCAGCAGCTCCGAGGGTAGAGAAGCTTTCTTT; cdr3_aa: CASSSEGREAFF
clone_size: -; v_call: TRBV5-4; j_call: TRBJ2-2; d_call: TRBD2; cdr3_nt: TGTGCCAGCAGCCAGACTAGCGGGGGAAACACCGGGGAGCTGTTTTTT; cdr3_aa: CASSQTSGGNTGELFF
clone_size: -; v_call: TRBV5-4; j_call: TRBJ2-7; d_call: TRBD1; cdr3_nt: TGTGCCAGCTCCGCTACCGTGGGACAGGGATACGAGCAGTACTTC; cdr3_aa: CASSATVGQGYEQYF
clone_size: -; v_call: TRBV19; j_call: TRBJ2-7; d_call: -; cdr3_nt: TGTGCCAGTAGTTCTACAGGTAATTATGCCTACGAGCAGTACTTC; cdr3_aa: CASSSTGNYAYEQYF
clone_size: -; v_call: TRBV7-9; j_call: TRBJ1-2; d_call: -; cdr3_nt: TGTGCCAGCAGCCTAACGGGGGTCGACTATGGCTACACCTTC; cdr3_aa: CASSLTGVDYGYTF
clone_size: -; v_call: TRBV14; j_call: TRBJ1-2; d_call: TRBD1; cdr3_nt: TGTGCCAGCAGCCAAGGGGGGGACAGCTATTTTGGCTACACCTTC; cdr3_aa: CASSQGGDSYFGYTF
clone_size: -; v_call: TRBV5-1; j_call: TRBJ2-7; d_call: -; cdr3_nt: TGCGCCAGCGACAGTGGCATAGGGGGCGAGCAGTACTTC; cdr3_aa: CASDSGIGGEQYF
clone_size: -; v_call: TRBV2; j_call: TRBJ1-5; d_call: -; cdr3_nt: TGTGCCAGCAGTGAATATTGGGGACACAGAAATCAGCCCCAGCATTTT; cdr3_aa: CASSEYWGHRNQPQHF
clone_size: -; v_call: TRBV28; j_call: TRBJ2-1; d_call: -; cdr3_nt: TGTGCCACCCTCTACAATGAGCAGTTCTTC; cdr3_aa: CATLYNEQFF
clone_size: -; v_call: TRBV7-6; j_call: TRBJ2-7; d_call: -; cdr3_nt: TGTGCCAGCAGCTTAGGTAGCTCAGGGACCTACGAGCAGTACTTC; cdr3_aa: CASSLGSSGTYEQYF
clone_size: -; v_call: TRBV21-1; j_call: TRBJ1-3; d_call: -; cdr3_nt: TGTGCCGGTCTCCCTACAGGCTCTGGAAACACCATATATTTT; cdr3_aa: CAGLPTGSGNTIYF
clone_size: -; v_call: TRBV10-3; j_call: TRBJ2-5; d_call: -; cdr3_nt: TGTGCCATCAGTGAGCGGGGGGCCCAAGAGACCCAGTACTTC; cdr3_aa: CAISERGAQETQYF
clone_size: -; v_call: TRBV11-2; j_call: TRBJ2-1; d_call: TRBD1; cdr3_nt: TGTGCCAGCAGCTTTTTGACAGGGTCAGAGTACAATGAGCAGTTCTTC; cdr3_aa: CASSFLTGSEYNEQFF
clone_size: -; v_call: TRBV1; j_call: TRBJ2-4; d_call: -; cdr3_nt: TGCACCAGCAGCCCTGGCGGAGCCAAAAACATTCAGTACTTC; cdr3_aa: CTSSPGGAKNIQYF
clone_size: -; v_call: TRBV5-4; j_call: TRBJ2-7; d_call: -; cdr3_nt: TGTGCCAGCAGCTCAGGGGATAGCAGCAACGAGCAGTACTTC; cdr3_aa: CASSSGDSSNEQYF
clone_size: -; v_call: TRBV5-1; j_call: TRBJ1-4; d_call: TRBD1; cdr3_nt: TGCGCCAGCAGCGTCGGACAGGGTGAAAAACTGTTTTTT; cdr3_aa: CASSVGQGEKLFF
clone_size: once; v_call: TRBV5-6; j_call: TRBJ2-7; d_call: -; cdr3_nt: TGTGCCAGCAGCTTCTGGGCGCAGGTAACCTACGAGCAGTACTTC; cdr3_aa: CASSFWAQVTYEQYF
clone_size: -; v_call: TRBV5-1; j_call: TRBJ2-1; d_call: TRBD1; cdr3_nt: TGCGCCAGCAGCTTGGTCCGTACCGGGGACAGGGGGCTCAATGAGCAGTTCTTC; cdr3_aa: CASSLVRTGDRGLNEQFF
clone_size: -; v_call: TRBV11-2; j_call: TRBJ2-7; d_call: TRBD1; cdr3_nt: TGTGCCAGCAGCCAACGACCCGGGACAGGGGTCTACGAGCAGTACTTC; cdr3_aa: CASSQRPGTGVYEQYF
clone_size: -; v_call: TRBV18; j_call: TRBJ2-3; d_call: -; cdr3_nt: TGTGCCAGCTCACCGGCGGGACAGAGCACAGATACGCAGTATTTT; cdr3_aa: CASSPAGQSTDTQYF
clone_size: once; v_call: TRBV30; j_call: TRBJ1-4; d_call: -; cdr3_nt: TGTGCCTGGAGCAGAAAGAATGAAAAACTGTTTTTT; cdr3_aa: CAWSRKNEKLFF
clone_size: once; v_call: TRBV19; j_call: TRBJ2-1; d_call: TRBD2; cdr3_nt: TGTGCCAGTATTAAACTCGGAGGGGCGGGAGAGATTGAGCAGTTCTTC; cdr3_aa: CASIKLGGAGEIEQFF
clone_size: once; v_call: TRBV9; j_call: TRBJ2-5; d_call: TRBD2; cdr3_nt: TGTGCCAGCACCCCGGGAGGGGAAGAGACCCAGTACTTC; cdr3_aa: CASTPGGEETQYF
clone_size: -; v_call: TRBV29-1; j_call: TRBJ2-1; d_call: TRBD2; cdr3_nt: TGCAGCGTTGACGCCGGGACTAGCTACAATGAGCAGTTCTTC; cdr3_aa: CSVDAGTSYNEQFF
clone_size: -; v_call: TRBV29-1; j_call: TRBJ1-2; d_call: TRBD1; cdr3_nt: TGCAGCGTGAGAAGGGGGCAAGGCTACACCTTC; cdr3_aa: CSVRRGQGYTF
clone_size: -; v_call: TRBV7-9; j_call: TRBJ2-7; d_call: -; cdr3_nt: TGTGCCAGCAGGCCCGTTCTTACGTCGGTGGAGCAGTACTTC; cdr3_aa: CASRPVLTSVEQYF
clone_size: -; v_call: TRBV7-9; j_call: TRBJ2-5; d_call: -; cdr3_nt: TGTGCCACTCGGTCCATGGAGACCCAGTACTTC; cdr3_aa: CATRSMETQYF
clone_size: -; v_call: TRBV10-3; j_call: TRBJ1-5; d_call: -; cdr3_nt: TGTGCCATCAGCGCCCAGGGTCAGCCCCAGCATTTT; cdr3_aa: CAISAQGQPQHF
clone_size: -; v_call: TRBV6-4; j_call: TRBJ1-5; d_call: TRBD1; cdr3_nt: TGTGCCAGCAGTGGACGACAGGGACGGTACCAGCCCCAGCATTTT; cdr3_aa: CASSGRQGRYQPQHF
clone_size: -; v_call: TRBV29-1; j_call: TRBJ2-7; d_call: -; cdr3_nt: TGCAGCGTTGAGGACAGAGGCGAGCAGTACTTC; cdr3_aa: CSVEDRGEQYF
clone_size: -; v_call: TRBV7-9; j_call: TRBJ1-2; d_call: -; cdr3_nt: TGTGCCAGCAGTCGTAACGGGGGGATGGATGGCTACACCTTC; cdr3_aa: CASSRNGGMDGYTF
clone_size: -; v_call: TRBV6-1; j_call: TRBJ1-1; d_call: -; cdr3_nt: TGTGCCAGCCAGCGGGACTTCAGCACTGAAGCTTTCTTT; cdr3_aa: CASQRDFSTEAFF
clone_size: -; v_call: TRBV28; j_call: TRBJ2-2; d_call: -; cdr3_nt: TGTGCCAGTCAGGGATCGAACACCGGGGAGCTGTTTTTT; cdr3_aa: CASQGSNTGELFF
clone_size: -; v_call: TRBV25-1; j_call: TRBJ2-2; d_call: -; cdr3_nt: TGTGCCAGCAGCTTGACGGAGGGGACCGGGGAGCTGTTTTTT; cdr3_aa: CASSLTEGTGELFF
clone_size: -; v_call: TRBV7-6; j_call: TRBJ2-5; d_call: -; cdr3_nt: TGTGCCAGCATTGGAGGGGCGAAGGAGACCCAGTACTTC; cdr3_aa: CASIGGAKETQYF
clone_size: -; v_call: TRBV11-3; j_call: TRBJ2-2; d_call: -; cdr3_nt: TGTGCCAGCAGCTGGAGCACCGGGGAGCTGTTTTTT; cdr3_aa: CASSWSTGELFF
clone_size: few; v_call: TRBV4-1; j_call: TRBJ2-1; d_call: TRBD2; cdr3_nt: TGCGCCAGCAGCAAGGAAAGTAGCGGGAGCTCCTACAATGAGCAGTTCTTC; cdr3_aa: CASSKESSGSSYNEQFF
clone_size: -; v_call: TRBV6-5; j_call: TRBJ2-2; d_call: -; cdr3_nt: TGTGCCAGCAGTCCCGTAGCGGTCCTCACCGGGGAGCTGTTTTTT; cdr3_aa: CASSPVAVLTGELFF
clone_size: -; v_call: TRBV28; j_call: TRBJ2-7; d_call: -; cdr3_nt: TGTGCCAGCAGCCTCGACAGTTCCGACTACGAGCAGTACTTC; cdr3_aa: CASSLDSSDYEQYF
clone_size: -; v_call: TRBV7-6; j_call: TRBJ1-1; d_call: -; cdr3_nt: TGTGCCAGCAGCCTCTCTGGCAGGAGGAAGAACACTGAAGCTTTCTTT; cdr3_aa: CASSLSGRRKNTEAFF
clone_size: -; v_call: TRBV4-2; j_call: TRBJ2-1; d_call: TRBD2; cdr3_nt: TGTGCCAGCAGCCAAGGAAGCGGGGGGGTCGACAATGAGCAGTTCTTC; cdr3_aa: CASSQGSGGVDNEQFF